This TCR beta chain was sequenced in a study of vaccination and CD4 T cells after COVID-19. This clonotype has a handful of counts. Its cognate antigen is unknown. The treatment is: approximately 10-day PBMC culture with coronavirus spike peptide pools or control peptides (ViraFEST assay). Recorded positive PCR dates fall between March and December 2020, preceding US Alpha, Beta and Delta variants. The Oncomine TCR Beta short-read assay sequenced DNA from cultured CD4+ T cells. TCRdb independently ran MiXCR on the PCR reads; one entry per CDR3 protein. The table lists more than 15,000 distinct CDR3 sequences, 50% to 65% of them singletons. The sequence was collected from a human donor who had recovered from COVID-19. The sample consisted of CD4+ T cells from blood, cultured in vitro.

CDR3 protein: CSARDTRGSSTEAFF. The CDR3 nucleotides are TGCAGTGCTAGAGATACTAGGGGGTCCAGCACTGAAGCTTTCTTT. V and J are TRBV20-1 and TRBJ1-1, with D tentatively TRBD1 (6 bases). The CDR3 is 15 residues long. Germline V gene sequence: CDR1 DFQATT, CDR2 SNEGSKA (reference sequence). V lost 0 bases and J lost 4, with 15 bases in between.